The source of this TCR beta chain is a study of CXCR3-negative and CXCR3-positive naive CD8 T cells. Overall study: Each library gave roughly 1.4 +/- 0.3 million of roughly 130 million TRB reads.

As to this clonotype: Its antigen is currently unknown.

Study-wide results and limits: Relative to memory CD8+ cells, whose diversity was much lower, both naive subsets had comparably high diversity.

The germline CDR1 and CDR2 sequences are SGHVS and FQNEAQ. The CDR3 loop spans 14 amino acids. At a few hundred thousand cells each, triplicate sorts were carried out for each CD8+ T cell subset. CD45RO-CCR7+CD27+CD95- defined naive CD8+ T cells. With UMI labels, 5' RACE was used to prepare the TRB cDNA libraries. TCRdb reprocessed the 5' RACE reads, keeping one entry per CDR3 protein, no DNA. The table lists fewer than 80,000 distinct CDR3 sequences, with 4.3% in the top ten. This TCR derives from a human donor in good health. Some clones in this sample may be carry-over from other donors' samples. The sequenced sample was naive CXCR3- CD8+ T cells from blood. As for subset: CD45RO-CCR7+CD27+CD95- naive CD8+ T cells lacking CXCR3 (TNR3-). The genes are TRBV7-8 and TRBJ2-5; TCRdb designates TRBD1, a call that cannot be tested without DNA. CDR3 amino acids: CASSSRPTGGTQYF.